This TCR beta chain was identified in a study of cytomegalovirus exposure and HLA in healthy donors. Germline V CDR1 and CDR2: MNHEY, SMNVEV (reference sequence). V dropped 7 bases and J dropped 0 bases, with 28 bases sitting between them. This CDR3 has 19 residues. Worth noting for this clone: Its antigen is as yet unknown.

Study outcomes and limitations: At a 0.05 false discovery rate, a later analysis found 18,000 or so TCR beta sequences to be associated with HLA alleles.

PCR used 60 Vbeta primers and 13 Jbeta primers. Some clones are missing from TCRdb's copy, which holds only in-frame ones; the method was immunoSEQ multiplex PCR. This table holds around 200,000 clones, over 65% found once. This TCR derives from a woman aged 60-75 years in good health and CMV-seropositive. This chain connects TRBV27 to TRBJ2-7, with unresolved D. Sequenced sample: PBMCs. The CDR3 DNA follows: TGTGCCAGCATTCTCCCCCGGGTCAAGCCTAAGACGAGCTCCTACGAGCAGTACTTC. It encodes CASILPRVKPKTSSYEQYF.